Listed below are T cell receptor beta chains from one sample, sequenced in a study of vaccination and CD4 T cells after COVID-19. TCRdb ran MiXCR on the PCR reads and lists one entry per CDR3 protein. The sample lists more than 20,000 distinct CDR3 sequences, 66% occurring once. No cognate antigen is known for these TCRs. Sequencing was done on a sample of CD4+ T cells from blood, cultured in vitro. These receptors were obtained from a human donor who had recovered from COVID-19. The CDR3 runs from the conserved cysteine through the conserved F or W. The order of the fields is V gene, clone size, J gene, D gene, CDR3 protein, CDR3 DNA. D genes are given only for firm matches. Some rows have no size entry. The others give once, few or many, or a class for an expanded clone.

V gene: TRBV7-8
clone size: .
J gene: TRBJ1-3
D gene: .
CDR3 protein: CASSLLNRANTIYF
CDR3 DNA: TGTGCCAGCAGCTTATTGAACAGGGCGAACACCATATATTTT

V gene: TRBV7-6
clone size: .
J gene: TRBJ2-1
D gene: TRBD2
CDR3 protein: CASSLLAGAFNEQFF
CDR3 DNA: TGTGCCAGCAGCTTACTAGCGGGGGCCTTCAATGAGCAGTTCTTC

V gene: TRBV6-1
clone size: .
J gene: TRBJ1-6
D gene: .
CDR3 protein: CAHGPQGSPLHF
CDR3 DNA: TGTGCCCACGGGCCCCAGGGCTCACCCCTCCACTTT

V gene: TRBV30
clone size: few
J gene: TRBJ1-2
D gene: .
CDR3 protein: CAWGDHGYTF
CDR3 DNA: TGTGCCTGGGGGGACCATGGCTACACCTTC

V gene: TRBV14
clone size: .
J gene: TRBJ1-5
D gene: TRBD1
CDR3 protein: CASASQGGQPQHF
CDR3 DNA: TGTGCCAGCGCCTCCCAGGGGGGTCAGCCCCAGCATTTT

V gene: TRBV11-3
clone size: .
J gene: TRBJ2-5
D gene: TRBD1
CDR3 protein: CASSSSTGVGETQYF
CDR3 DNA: TGTGCCAGCAGCTCTTCGACAGGGGTCGGGGAGACCCAGTACTTC

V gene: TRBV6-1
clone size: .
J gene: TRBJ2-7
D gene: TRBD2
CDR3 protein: CASSGGTSGRSSYEQYF
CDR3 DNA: TGTGCCAGCAGTGGTGGGACTAGCGGGAGGTCGTCCTACGAGCAGTACTTC

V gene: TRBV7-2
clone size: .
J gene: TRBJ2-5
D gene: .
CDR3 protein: CASSLALSSGQETQYF
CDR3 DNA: TGTGCCAGCAGCTTAGCGCTCAGTAGCGGCCAAGAGACCCAGTACTTC

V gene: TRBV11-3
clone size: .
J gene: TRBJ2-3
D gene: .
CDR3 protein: CASSLDGGTADTQYF
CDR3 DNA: TGTGCCAGCAGCTTAGATGGTGGAACAGCAGATACGCAGTATTTT

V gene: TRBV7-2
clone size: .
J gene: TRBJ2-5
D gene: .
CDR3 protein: CASSFNGGNQETQYF
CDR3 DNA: TGTGCCAGCAGCTTCAACGGGGGAAACCAAGAGACCCAGTACTTC

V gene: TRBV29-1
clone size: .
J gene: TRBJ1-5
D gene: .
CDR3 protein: CSASWGGSDQPQHF
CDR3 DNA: TGCAGCGCCTCTTGGGGGGGTTCGGATCAGCCCCAGCATTTT

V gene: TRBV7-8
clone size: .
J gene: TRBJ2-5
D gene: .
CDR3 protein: CASSQAEVGETQYF
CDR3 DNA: TGTGCCAGCAGCCAAGCGGAAGTAGGAGAGACCCAGTACTTC

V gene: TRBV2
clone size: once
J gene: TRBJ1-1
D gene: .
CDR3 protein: CASRGILNTEAFF
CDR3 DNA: TGTGCCAGCAGGGGAATACTGAACACTGAAGCTTTCTTT

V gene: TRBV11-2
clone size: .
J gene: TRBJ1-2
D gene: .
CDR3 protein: CASSFRAGYTF
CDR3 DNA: TGTGCCAGCAGCTTCCGGGCTGGCTACACCTTC

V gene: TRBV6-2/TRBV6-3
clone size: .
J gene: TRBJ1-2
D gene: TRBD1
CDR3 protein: CASTATGAYYGYTF
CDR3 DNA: TGTGCCAGCACCGCGACAGGGGCCTACTATGGCTACACCTTC

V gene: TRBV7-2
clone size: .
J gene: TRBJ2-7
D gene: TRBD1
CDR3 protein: CASSLRGQANSYEQYF
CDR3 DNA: TGTGCCAGCAGCTTAAGGGGACAGGCAAACTCCTACGAGCAGTACTTC

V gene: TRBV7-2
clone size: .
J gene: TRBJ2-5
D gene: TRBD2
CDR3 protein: CASSLAGRGQETQYF
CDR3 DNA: TGTGCCAGCAGCTTAGCGGGGAGGGGACAAGAGACCCAGTACTTC

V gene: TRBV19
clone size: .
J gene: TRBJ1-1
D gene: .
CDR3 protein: CASSRTHVAEAFF
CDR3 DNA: TGTGCCAGTAGTAGGACTCATGTGGCTGAAGCTTTCTTT

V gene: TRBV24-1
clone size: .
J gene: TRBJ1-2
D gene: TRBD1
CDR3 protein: CATSDPTGGRDGYTF
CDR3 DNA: TGTGCCACCAGTGATCCCACAGGGGGCCGCGATGGCTACACCTTC

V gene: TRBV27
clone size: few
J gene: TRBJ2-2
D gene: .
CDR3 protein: CASRGLHSGELFF
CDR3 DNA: TGTGCCAGCAGAGGACTTCACAGCGGGGAGCTGTTTTTT

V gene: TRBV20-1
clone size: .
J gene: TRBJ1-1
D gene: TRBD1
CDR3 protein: CSAPQGQNTEAFF
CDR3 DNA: TGCAGTGCTCCACAGGGGCAGAACACTGAAGCTTTCTTT

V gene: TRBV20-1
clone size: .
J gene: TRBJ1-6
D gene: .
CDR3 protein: CSARDQWRVNSPLHF
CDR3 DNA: TGCAGTGCTAGAGATCAATGGAGGGTTAATTCACCCCTCCACTTT

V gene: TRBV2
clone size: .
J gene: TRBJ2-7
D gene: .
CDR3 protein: CASRTQGGGTYEQYF
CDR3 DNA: TGTGCCAGCAGGACACAGGGTGGCGGAACCTACGAGCAGTACTTC

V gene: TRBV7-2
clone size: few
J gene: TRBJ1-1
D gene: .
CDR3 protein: CASSLLFTEAFF
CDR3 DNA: TGTGCCAGCAGCTTACTTTTCACTGAAGCTTTCTTT

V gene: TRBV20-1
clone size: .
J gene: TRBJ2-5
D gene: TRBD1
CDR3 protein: CSVDREGRETQYF
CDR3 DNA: TGCAGTGTTGACAGGGAAGGCAGGGAGACCCAGTACTTC

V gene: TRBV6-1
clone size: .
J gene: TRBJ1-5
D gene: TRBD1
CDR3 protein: CASSDDRDQPQHF
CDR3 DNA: TGTGCCAGCAGCGATGACAGGGATCAGCCCCAGCATTTT

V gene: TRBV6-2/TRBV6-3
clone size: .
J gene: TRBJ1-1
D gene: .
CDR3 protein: CASSYQANTEAFF
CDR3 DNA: TGTGCCAGCAGTTACCAGGCGAACACTGAAGCTTTCTTT

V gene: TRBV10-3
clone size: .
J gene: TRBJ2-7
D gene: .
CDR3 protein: CAISESAVSYEQYF
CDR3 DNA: TGTGCCATCAGTGAGTCGGCGGTATCCTACGAGCAGTACTTC

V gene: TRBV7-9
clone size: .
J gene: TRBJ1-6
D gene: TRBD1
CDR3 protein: CASSLARQGHSPLHF
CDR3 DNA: TGTGCCAGCAGCTTAGCGCGACAGGGTCATTCACCCCTCCACTTT

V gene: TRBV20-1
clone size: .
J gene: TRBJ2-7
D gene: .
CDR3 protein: CSARGEYSGYEQYF
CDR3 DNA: TGCAGTGCTAGAGGAGAGTATTCGGGCTACGAGCAGTACTTC

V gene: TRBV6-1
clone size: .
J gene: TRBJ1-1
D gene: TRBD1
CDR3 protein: CASSTGQRMNTEAFF
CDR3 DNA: TGTGCCAGCAGTACGGGACAGCGCATGAACACTGAAGCTTTCTTT

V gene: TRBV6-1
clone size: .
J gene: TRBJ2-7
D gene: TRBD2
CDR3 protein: CAGTSGSYEQYF
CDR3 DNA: TGTGCAGGGACTAGCGGCTCCTACGAGCAGTACTTC

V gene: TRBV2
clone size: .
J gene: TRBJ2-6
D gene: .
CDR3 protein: CASSETGRSGANVLTF
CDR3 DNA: TGTGCCAGCAGTGAAACTGGACGGTCTGGGGCCAACGTCCTGACTTTC

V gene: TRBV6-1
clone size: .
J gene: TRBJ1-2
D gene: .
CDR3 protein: CASSPAGPKGPYTF
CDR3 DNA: TGTGCCAGCAGTCCCGCCGGACCCAAGGGGCCCTACACCTTC

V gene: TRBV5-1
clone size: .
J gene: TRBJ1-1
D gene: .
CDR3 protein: CASTLTANTEAFF
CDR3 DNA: TGCGCCAGCACACTCACAGCGAACACTGAAGCTTTCTTT

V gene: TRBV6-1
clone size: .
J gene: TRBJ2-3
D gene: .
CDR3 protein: CASSDRGRRARGTDTQYF
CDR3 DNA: TGTGCCAGCAGTGATCGGGGGAGGAGGGCCCGGGGCACAGATACGCAGTATTTT

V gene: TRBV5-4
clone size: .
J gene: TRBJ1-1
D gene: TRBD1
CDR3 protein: CASSWDRWVNTEAFF
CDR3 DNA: TGTGCCAGCAGCTGGGACAGGTGGGTGAACACTGAAGCTTTCTTT

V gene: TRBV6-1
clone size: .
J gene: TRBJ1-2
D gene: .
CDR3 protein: CASSESGPNYGYTF
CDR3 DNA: TGTGCCAGCAGTGAGTCAGGGCCTAACTATGGCTACACCTTC

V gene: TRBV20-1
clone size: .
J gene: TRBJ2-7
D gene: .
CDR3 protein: CSAPRDGAYEQYF
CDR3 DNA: TGCAGTGCACCGCGGGACGGGGCCTACGAGCAGTACTTC

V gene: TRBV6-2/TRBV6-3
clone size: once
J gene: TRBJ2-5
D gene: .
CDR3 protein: CASSYRSTWQETQYF
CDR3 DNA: TGTGCCAGCAGTTACAGAAGTACTTGGCAAGAGACCCAGTACTTC

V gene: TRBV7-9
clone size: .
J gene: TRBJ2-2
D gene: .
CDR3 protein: CASSPSQAGELFF
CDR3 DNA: TGTGCCAGCAGCCCCTCCCAGGCCGGGGAGCTGTTTTTT

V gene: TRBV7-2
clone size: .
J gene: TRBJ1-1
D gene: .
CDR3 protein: CASSFAGVSTEAFF
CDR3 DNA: TGTGCCAGCAGCTTCGCAGGGGTGAGCACTGAAGCTTTCTTT

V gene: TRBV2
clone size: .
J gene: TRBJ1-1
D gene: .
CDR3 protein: CVSITDRQAEAFF
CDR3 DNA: TGTGTCAGTATCACCGACAGGCAGGCTGAAGCTTTCTTT

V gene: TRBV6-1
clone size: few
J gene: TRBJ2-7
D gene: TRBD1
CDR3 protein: CASSPAGQAYEQYF
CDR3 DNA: TGTGCCAGCAGCCCCGCGGGACAGGCCTACGAGCAGTACTTC

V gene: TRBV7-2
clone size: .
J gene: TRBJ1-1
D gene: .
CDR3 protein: CASSSQFATEAFF
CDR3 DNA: TGTGCCAGCAGCTCACAGTTCGCCACTGAAGCTTTCTTT

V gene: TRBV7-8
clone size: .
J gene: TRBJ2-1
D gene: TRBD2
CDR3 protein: CASSATSGTYNEQFF
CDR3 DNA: TGTGCCAGCAGCGCGACTAGCGGGACCTACAATGAGCAGTTCTTC

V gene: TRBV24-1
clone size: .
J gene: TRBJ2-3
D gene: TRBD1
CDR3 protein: CATSDPRQGSADTQYF
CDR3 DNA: TGTGCCACCAGTGACCCTAGACAGGGGTCAGCAGATACGCAGTATTTT

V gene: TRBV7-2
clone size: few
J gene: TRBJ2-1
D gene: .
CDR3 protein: CASSSQTGAGKNEQFF
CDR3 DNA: TGTGCCAGCAGCTCCCAAACAGGGGCGGGAAAGAATGAGCAGTTCTTC

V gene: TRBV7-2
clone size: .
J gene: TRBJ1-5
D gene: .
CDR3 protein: CASTFGQGIQPQHF
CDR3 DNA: TGTGCCAGCACCTTTGGGCAGGGGATTCAGCCCCAGCATTTT

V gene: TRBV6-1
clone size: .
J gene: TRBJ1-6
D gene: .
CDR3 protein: CASSPGSGRRISPLHF
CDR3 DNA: TGTGCCAGCAGTCCCGGTTCGGGGCGGAGGATTTCCCCCCTCCACTTT

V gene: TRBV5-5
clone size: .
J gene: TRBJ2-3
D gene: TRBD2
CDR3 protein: CASSLRGGDYLTDTQYF
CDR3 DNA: TGTGCCAGCAGCTTGCGGGGGGGGGACTACCTCACAGATACGCAGTATTTT

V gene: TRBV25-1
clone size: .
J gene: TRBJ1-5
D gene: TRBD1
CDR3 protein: CASRGTGRNQPQHF
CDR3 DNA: TGTGCCAGCAGAGGGACAGGGAGGAATCAGCCCCAGCATTTT

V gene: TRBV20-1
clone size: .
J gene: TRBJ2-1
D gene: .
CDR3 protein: CSASSPSSREQFF
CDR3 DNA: TGCAGTGCTAGTTCCCCTTCTAGCCGTGAGCAGTTCTTC

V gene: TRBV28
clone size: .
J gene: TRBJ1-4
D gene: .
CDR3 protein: CASSRGGPATNEKLFF
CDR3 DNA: TGTGCCAGCTCTCGGGGCGGCCCTGCAACTAATGAAAAACTGTTTTTT

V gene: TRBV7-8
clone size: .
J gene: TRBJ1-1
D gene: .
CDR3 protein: CASSLVRSLNTEAFF
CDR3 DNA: TGTGCCAGCAGCTTAGTTCGCAGTTTGAACACTGAAGCTTTCTTT